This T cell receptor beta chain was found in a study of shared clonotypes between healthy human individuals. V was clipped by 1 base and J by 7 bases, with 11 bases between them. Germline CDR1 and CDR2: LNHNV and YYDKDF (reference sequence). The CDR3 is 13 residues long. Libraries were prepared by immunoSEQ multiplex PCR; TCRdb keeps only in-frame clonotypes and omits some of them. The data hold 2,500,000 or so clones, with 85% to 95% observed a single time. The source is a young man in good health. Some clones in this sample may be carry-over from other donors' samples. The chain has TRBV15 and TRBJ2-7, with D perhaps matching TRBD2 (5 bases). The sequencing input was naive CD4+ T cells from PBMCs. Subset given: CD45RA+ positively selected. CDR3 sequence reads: CATSRAGAGEQYF. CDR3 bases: TGTGCCACCAGCAGAGCAGGCGCGGGTGAGCAGTACTTC.